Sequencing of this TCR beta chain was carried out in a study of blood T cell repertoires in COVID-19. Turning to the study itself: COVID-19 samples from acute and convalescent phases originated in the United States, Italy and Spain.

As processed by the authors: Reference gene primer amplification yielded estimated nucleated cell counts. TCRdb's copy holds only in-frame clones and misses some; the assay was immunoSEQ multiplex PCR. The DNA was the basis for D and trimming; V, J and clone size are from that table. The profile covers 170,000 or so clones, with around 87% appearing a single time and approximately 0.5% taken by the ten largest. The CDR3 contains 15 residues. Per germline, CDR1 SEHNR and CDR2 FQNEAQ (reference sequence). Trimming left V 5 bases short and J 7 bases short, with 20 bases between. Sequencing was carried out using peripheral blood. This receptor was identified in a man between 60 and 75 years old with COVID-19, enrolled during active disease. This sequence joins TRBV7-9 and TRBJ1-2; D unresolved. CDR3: CASSEGGLEAFGYTF. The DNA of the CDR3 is TGTGCCAGCAGCGAGGGTGGATTGGAGGCGTTTGGCTACACCTTC.